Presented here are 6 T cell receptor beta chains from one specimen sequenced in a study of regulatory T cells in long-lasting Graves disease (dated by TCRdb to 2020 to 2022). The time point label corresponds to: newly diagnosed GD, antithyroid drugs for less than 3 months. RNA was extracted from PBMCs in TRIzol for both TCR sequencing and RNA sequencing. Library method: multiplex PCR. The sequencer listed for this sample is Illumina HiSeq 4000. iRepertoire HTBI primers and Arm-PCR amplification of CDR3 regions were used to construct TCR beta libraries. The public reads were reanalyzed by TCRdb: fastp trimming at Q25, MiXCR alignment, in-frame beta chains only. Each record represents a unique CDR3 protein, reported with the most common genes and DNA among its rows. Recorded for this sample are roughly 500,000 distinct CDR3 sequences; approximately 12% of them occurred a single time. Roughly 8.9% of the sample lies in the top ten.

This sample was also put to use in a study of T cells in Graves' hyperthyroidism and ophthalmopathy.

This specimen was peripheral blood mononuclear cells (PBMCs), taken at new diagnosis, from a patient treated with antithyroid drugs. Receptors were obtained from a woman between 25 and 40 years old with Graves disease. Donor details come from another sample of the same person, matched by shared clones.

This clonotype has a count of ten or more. The CDR3 reads CSVGQHRDRAFGNTIYF. CDR3 sequence (DNA): TGCAGCGTTGGACAACACCGGGACAGGGCGTTTGGAAACACCATATATTTT. The chain couples TRBV29-1 to TRBJ1-3; 9 bases are shared with TRBD1. Trimming removed 4 bases from V and 3 bases from J; junction bases left unmatched: 13. The V gene's germline CDR1 is SQVTM and CDR2 ANQGSEA. The CDR3 runs to 17 residues.

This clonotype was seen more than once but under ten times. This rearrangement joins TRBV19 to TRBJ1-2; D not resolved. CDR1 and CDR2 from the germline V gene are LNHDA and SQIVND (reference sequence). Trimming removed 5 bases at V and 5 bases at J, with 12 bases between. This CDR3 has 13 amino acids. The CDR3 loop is CASSRTRLYGYTF. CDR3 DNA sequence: TGTGCCAGTAGTCGGACCAGGCTTTATGGCTACACCTTC.

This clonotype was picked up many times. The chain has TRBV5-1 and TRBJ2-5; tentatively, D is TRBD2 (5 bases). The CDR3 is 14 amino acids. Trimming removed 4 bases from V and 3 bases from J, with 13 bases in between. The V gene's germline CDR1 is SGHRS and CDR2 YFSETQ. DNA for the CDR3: TGCGCCAGCAGCCCGGGGTATACCAAAGAGACCCAGTACTTC. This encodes CASSPGYTKETQYF.

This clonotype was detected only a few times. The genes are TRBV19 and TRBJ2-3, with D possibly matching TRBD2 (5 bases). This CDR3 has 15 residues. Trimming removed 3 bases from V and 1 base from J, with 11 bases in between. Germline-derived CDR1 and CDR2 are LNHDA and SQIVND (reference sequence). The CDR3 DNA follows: TGTGCCAGTAGTATTGGGAGTAAGGGCACAGATACGCAGTATTTT. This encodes CASSIGSKGTDTQYF.

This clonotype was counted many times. The CDR3 sequence: CASSYGYSNQPQHF. CDR3 DNA sequence: TGTGCCAGCAGTTACGGATATAGCAATCAGCCCCAGCATTTT. The chain uses TRBV6-5 and TRBJ1-5; D remains unclear. This CDR3 has 14 residues. Germline loops: CDR1 MNHEY, CDR2 SVGAGI. Between the trimmed V and J ends, which lost 2 bases and 0 bases, there was a span of 5 bases.

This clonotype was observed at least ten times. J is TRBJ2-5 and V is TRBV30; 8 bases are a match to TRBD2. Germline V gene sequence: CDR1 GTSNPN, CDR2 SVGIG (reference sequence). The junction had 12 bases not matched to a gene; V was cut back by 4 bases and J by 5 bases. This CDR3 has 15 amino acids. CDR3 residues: CAWNPGGARRETQYF. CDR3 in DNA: TGTGCCTGGAACCCCGGGGGGGCTCGTCGGGAGACCCAGTACTTC.